This entry lists 9 T cell receptor beta chains sequenced from one sample in a study of blood T cell repertoires in COVID-19. Produced via immunoSEQ multiplex PCR; TCRdb's table is partial and in-frame only. The table shows 150,000 to 200,000 clones, with roughly 80% occurring only once. Material for sequencing was peripheral blood. The receptors were gathered from a middle-aged man who had recovered from COVID-19.

The chain links TRBV5-1 to TRBJ2-1; TRBD1 matches 8 bases. V was clipped by 5 bases and J by 5 bases; unmatched bases: 9. This CDR3 comprises 15 residues. The germline CDR1 and CDR2 sequences are SGHRS and YFSETQ. The CDR3: CASRRSGTGNNEQFF. DNA for the CDR3: TGCGCCAGCAGGCGTTCCGGGACAGGCAACAATGAGCAGTTCTTC.

V usage is TRBV6-2 or TRBV6-3 and J usage is TRBJ2-7, with TRBD2 identical over 7 bases. The length of the CDR3 is 17 residues. The V and J ends lost 0 bases and 2 bases, in that order; junction bases with no gene match: 10. Germline lookup yields CDR1 MNHEY and CDR2 SVGEGT. DNA of the CDR3: TGTGCCAGCAGTTACTCCATTGGACTAGAGACTACCTACGAGCAGTACTTC. Its translation is CASSYSIGLETTYEQYF.

The chain is built from TRBV6-1 and TRBJ2-2; D gene unclear. There are 16 residues in the CDR3. Trimming stripped 4 bases from V and 0 bases from J, with 12 bases between. Germline lookup yields CDR1 MNHNS and CDR2 SASEGT. Here the CDR3 reads CASSGDFTSNTGELFF. CDR3 nucleotide sequence: TGTGCCAGCAGTGGCGACTTCACCTCGAACACCGGGGAGCTGTTTTTT.

V usage is TRBV5-1 and J usage is TRBJ1-4; D is possibly TRBD1 (5 bases). Germline V CDR1 and CDR2: SGHRS, YFSETQ. Trimming removed 4 bases from V and 6 bases from J, with 16 bases in between. The CDR3 length is 15 residues. DNA of the CDR3: TGCGCCAGCAGCCCATGGACAACTGGCGATGAAAAACTGTTTTTT. It encodes CASSPWTTGDEKLFF.

The gene calls are TRBV7-9 and TRBJ2-7; TRBD1 agrees at 8 bases. The CDR3 is 18 amino acids. Germline CDR1 is SEHNR and CDR2 is FQNEAQ (reference sequence). J lost 3 bases, V lost 1 base, and 14 bases had no gene match. The CDR3 region is CASSLVLKSQGAIYEQYF. CDR3 coding DNA: TGTGCCAGCAGCTTAGTCCTAAAATCCCAGGGGGCAATCTACGAGCAGTACTTC.

V and J are TRBV5-1 and TRBJ2-7, with TRBD1 identical over 7 bases. The germline CDR1 and CDR2 sequences are SGHRS and YFSETQ. CDR3 length: 15 residues. Trimming cost V 1 base and J 1 base; bases outside gene matches: 5. The CDR3 is CASSLKGGASYEQYF. In DNA, the CDR3 is TGCGCCAGCAGCTTGAAAGGGGGCGCGTCCTACGAGCAGTACTTC.

The chain has TRBV20-1 and TRBJ1-1; 7 nucleotides agree with TRBD1. This CDR3 is 13 amino acids long. V shed 3 bases, J shed 1 base, and the junction held 2 bases outside the gene matches. Germline V lookup: CDR1 DFQATT, CDR2 SNEGSKA (reference sequence). CDR3 sequence reads: CSASRGPNTEAFF. In DNA form, the CDR3 reads TGCAGTGCTAGTAGGGGGCCGAACACTGAAGCTTTCTTT.

The chain combines TRBV10-3 with TRBJ1-4, with D perhaps TRBD1 (5 bases). Germline V CDR1 and CDR2: ENHRY, SYGVKD. The length of the CDR3 is 12 residues. The V gene lost 6 bases and the J gene lost 5 bases, with 7 bases spanning the gap. CDR3 residues: CAIRDTNEKLFF. Here the CDR3 DNA reads TGTGCCATCAGGGACACCAATGAAAAACTGTTTTTT.

The rearrangement links TRBV4-2 to TRBJ2-2; D perhaps matches TRBD2 (6 bases). This CDR3 spans 15 amino acids. Between the trimmed V and J ends, which lost 0 bases and 9 bases, there was a span of 14 bases. The germline gives CDR1 LGHNA, CDR2 YNFKEQ. The CDR3 DNA reads as TGTGCCAGCAGCCAAGATTTAGGCGGGAACCGGGAGCTGTTTTTT. Its translation: CASSQDLGGNRELFF.